The next 28 T cell receptor beta chains were all read from a single sample in a study of CD8 T cells in ankylosing spondylitis. No antigen has been identified for these receptors. TCRdb redid the calling of the 5' RACE reads with MiXCR, one entry per CDR3 protein. The sample lists over 200,000 distinct CDR3 sequences, approximately 16% seen once, with about 42% in the top ten. The study, taken as a whole, reports: A TCR beta motif of fewer than ten highly homologous variants seemed to mark ankylosing spondylitis blood.

Sequenced material: blood, either unsorted or a sorted T cell fraction (not recorded which). The receptors stem from a male donor with ankylosing spondylitis.

This clonotype was recorded once. The chain's CDR3 is CASSLGGAGSYGYTF. The CDR3 DNA reads as TGTGCCAGCAGTTTAGGGGGCGCGGGCAGCTATGGCTACACCTTC. This sequence joins TRBV27 and TRBJ1-2; D possibly corresponds to TRBD1 (6 bases). CDR1 and CDR2 (germline): MNHEY, SMNVEV (reference sequence). V gave up 2 bases and J gave up 4 bases, with 14 bases separating them. This CDR3 has 15 amino acids.

This clonotype was counted between two and nine times. The V and J genes are TRBV13 and TRBJ2-1; no firm D call. CDR1 and CDR2 from the germline V gene are PRHDT and FYEKMQ (reference sequence). CDR3 size: 16 residues. V dropped 1 base and J dropped 0 bases, with 10 bases sitting between them. As DNA, the CDR3 is TGTGCCAGCAGCTTAGTCACCGACACCTCCTACAATGAGCAGTTCTTC. It is translated as CASSLVTDTSYNEQFF.

In its sample, this clonotype was seen a few times. The gene calls are TRBV20-1 and TRBJ2-1, with 9 bases fitting TRBD2. Per the germline V gene, CDR1 is DFQATT and CDR2 is SNEGSKA (reference sequence). J was trimmed by 3 bases and V by 4 bases; bases with no gene match: 7. The CDR3 totals 15 residues. Here the CDR3 reads CSATKASGNYNEQFF. CDR3 bases: TGCAGTGCTACCAAGGCTAGCGGGAACTACAATGAGCAGTTCTTC.

This clonotype was recorded many times. CDR3 amino acids: CASSSQGALWAFF. DNA of the CDR3: TGTGCCAGCAGTTCACAGGGGGCTCTATGGGCTTTCTTT. The rearrangement joins TRBV12-3 or TRBV12-4 to TRBJ1-1, with 9 bases that match TRBD1. J lost 11 bases, V lost 4 bases, and 8 bases had no gene match. CDR3 length: 13 residues.

The chain uses TRBV27 and TRBJ2-7; 8 bases are a match to TRBD2. The germline V gene has CDR1 MNHEY and CDR2 SMNVEV (reference sequence). J gave up 5 bases and V 4 bases, and 7 bases lay outside the gene matches. The CDR3 totals 14 residues. CDR3 sequence (DNA): TGTGCCAGCAGTTGGTCGGGAGGGCTCGACGAGCAGTACTTC. Protein: CASSWSGGLDEQYF.

This clonotype came up once. V is TRBV2 and J is TRBJ1-3, with 8 positions matching TRBD1. V shed 9 bases and J 4 bases; nucleotides not matched to a gene: 14. Germline CDR1 is SNHLY and CDR2 is FYNNEI. CDR3 length: 16 residues. CDR3: CASQPTHRGVGNTIYF. Written as DNA, the CDR3 is TGTGCCAGTCAACCCACGCACAGGGGGGTCGGAAACACCATATATTTT.

This clonotype was observed a handful of times. In DNA form, the CDR3 reads TGTGCCACCAGTGATTTGTTTAGCGGGAACGACGGGGAGCTGTTTTTT. Its translation: CATSDLFSGNDGELFF. J is TRBJ2-2 and V is TRBV24-1, with 8 bases fitting TRBD2. The V gene's germline CDR1 is KGHDR and CDR2 SFDVKD. The CDR3 runs to 16 residues. Losses at the gene ends were 0 bases for V and 7 bases for J; bases not matched to a gene: 6.

The rearrangement uses TRBV12-3 or TRBV12-4 and TRBJ2-3, with 7 bases fitting TRBD1. J lost 2 bases, V lost 5 bases, and 13 bases had no gene match. CDR3 size: 17 residues. CDR3 sequence: CASSHPKGALVTDTQYF. The CDR3 DNA reads TGTGCCAGCAGTCACCCCAAGGGGGCGCTGGTCACAGATACGCAGTATTTT.

The V and J genes are TRBV4-3 and TRBJ2-1, with D uncertain. Trimming left V 0 bases short and J 4 bases short, with 13 bases between. The V gene's germline CDR1 is LGHNA and CDR2 YSLEER. The CDR3 totals 16 residues. DNA for the CDR3: TGCGCCAGCAGCCAAGAGAAACAGCCTCTTTACAATGAGCAGTTCTTC. Translating gives CASSQEKQPLYNEQFF.

This clonotype was detected a few times. V is TRBV29-1 and J is TRBJ2-7, with TRBD1 identical over 7 bases. There are 13 residues in the CDR3. With V trimmed by 6 bases and J by 1 base, 6 bases remained unmatched. Germline V lookup: CDR1 SQVTM, CDR2 ANQGSEA. The CDR3 reads CSVVDRESYEQYF. CDR3 bases: TGCAGCGTCGTTGACAGGGAGTCCTACGAGCAGTACTTC.

This clonotype was seen a handful of times. The gene calls are TRBV29-1 and TRBJ2-7; TRBD1 matches at 9 bases. The junction had 6 bases not matched to a gene; V was cut back by 0 bases and J by 6 bases. Germline values: CDR1 SQVTM, CDR2 ANQGSEA. The CDR3 length is 14 residues. CDR3: CSVEDIGQGIEQYF. As DNA, the CDR3 is TGCAGCGTTGAAGATATAGGACAGGGGATCGAGCAGTACTTC.

The chain has TRBV19 and TRBJ2-1, with a tentative D call TRBD1 (5 bases). Looked up from germline, CDR1 is LNHDA and CDR2 is SQIVND (reference sequence). With 7 bases removed from V and 6 bases from J, the gap between germline ends came to 10 bases. This CDR3 is built from 12 residues. As DNA, the CDR3 is TGTGCCAGTAACCCAGGGATCAATGAGCAGTTCTTC. Amino acid sequence: CASNPGINEQFF.

Only a few counts were recorded for this clonotype. The chain employs TRBV27 and TRBJ2-1, with D possibly TRBD1 on 6 matching bases. The CDR3 contains 13 residues. V was trimmed by 3 bases and J by 7 bases, leaving 10 bases between them. The germline V gene encodes CDR1 MNHEY and CDR2 SMNVEV (reference sequence). The CDR3 nucleotides read TGTGCCAGCAGTTTCACAGGGAAGAATGAGCAGTTCTTC. Amino acid sequence: CASSFTGKNEQFF.

In its sample, this clonotype was seen a few times. The chain is built from TRBV5-1 and TRBJ2-5, with 10 positions matching TRBD2. V was clipped by 1 base and J by 5 bases; unmatched bases: 5. Germline V lookup: CDR1 SGHRS, CDR2 YFSETQ. The CDR3 covers 15 residues. CDR3 residues: CASSLRPGLAETQYF. For the CDR3, the DNA is TGCGCCAGCAGCTTGCGACCGGGACTAGCGGAGACCCAGTACTTC.

The CDR3 region is CASSPGGPGDEAFF. CDR3 coding DNA: TGTGCCAGCAGCCCCGGGGGGCCAGGTGATGAAGCTTTCTTT. The J gene is TRBJ1-1, the V gene TRBV7-7; perhaps TRBD1 as D (6 bases). The CDR3 loop spans 14 amino acids. V was cut by 5 bases and J by 7 bases, with 17 bases left in between. CDR1 SSHAT and CDR2 FNYEAQ come from the germline V gene (reference sequence).

This clonotype was seen only a few times. The J gene is TRBJ1-1, the V gene TRBV12-5, with D tentatively TRBD1 (6 bases). The CDR3 sequence is 14 residues long. Germline CDR1 reads LGHNT; CDR2 reads FRNRAP. V was pared by 8 bases and J by 1 base, with 14 bases between. CDR3 loop: CASLQGQPNTEAFF. Here the CDR3 DNA reads TGTGCTAGTCTTCAGGGACAACCGAACACTGAAGCTTTCTTT.

V is TRBV4-1 and J is TRBJ1-6, with D perhaps TRBD1 (5 bases). The CDR3 totals 18 residues. CDR1 and CDR2 (germline): MGHRA, YSYEKL. Trimming removed 0 bases from V and 2 bases from J, with 14 bases in between. Here the CDR3 reads CASSQDNWEGPYNSPLHF. The DNA of the CDR3 is TGCGCCAGCAGCCAAGATAACTGGGAGGGGCCCTATAATTCACCCCTCCACTTT.

V usage is TRBV27 and J usage is TRBJ1-1; no clear D. CDR3 length: 13 amino acids. Germline V gene lookup returns CDR1 MNHEY and CDR2 SMNVEV (reference sequence). V lost 7 bases, J lost 0 bases, and 9 bases lay in between. The chain's CDR3 is CASMTPLNTEAFF. CDR3 in DNA: TGTGCCAGCATGACACCTCTGAACACTGAAGCTTTCTTT.

The rearrangement links TRBV6-5 to TRBJ1-2; a weak D match, TRBD1 (5 bases). Germline lookup yields CDR1 MNHEY and CDR2 SVGAGI. V lost 2 bases and J 3 bases, leaving 10 bases between the germline ends. The CDR3 has 14 residues. The CDR3 protein is CASSYLGGDYGYTF. For the CDR3, the DNA is TGTGCCAGCAGTTACCTCGGGGGGGACTATGGCTACACCTTC.

This chain connects TRBV20-1 to TRBJ2-1; 8 bases align to TRBD2. This CDR3 comprises 15 residues. V lost 2 bases to trimming and J lost 2 bases; unmatched junction nucleotides: 5. Per germline, CDR1 DFQATT and CDR2 SNEGSKA (reference sequence). DNA for the CDR3: TGCAGTGCTAGATTACTAGCGGAGCCCTACAATGAGCAGTTCTTC. Translation gives CSARLLAEPYNEQFF.

The chain couples TRBV7-2 to TRBJ2-1; 7 bases match TRBD2. V trimming: 1 base; J trimming: 0 bases; junction bases outside the gene matches: 6. The CDR3 totals 17 residues. Germline CDR1 is SGHTA and CDR2 is FQGNSA. CDR3 sequence: CASSLVPAGSSYNEQFF. The DNA of the CDR3 is TGTGCCAGCAGCTTAGTCCCAGCGGGAAGCTCCTACAATGAGCAGTTCTTC.

This clonotype has more than one count but fewer than ten. V usage is TRBV11-2 and J usage is TRBJ2-1; 11 nucleotides align to TRBD2. V gave up 4 bases and J gave up 8 bases; unmatched junction bases: 10. Germline V lookup: CDR1 SGHAT, CDR2 FQNNGV. CDR3 length: 16 amino acids. The CDR3 loop reads CASSYTSGGIVDEQFF. The CDR3 DNA reads TGTGCCAGCAGCTATACTAGCGGGGGCATCGTGGATGAGCAGTTCTTC. Full variable domain (rest looked up from reference TRBV11-2 and TRBJ2-1): EAGVAQSPRYKIIEKRQSVAFWCNPISGHATLYWYQQILGQGPKLLIQFQNNGVVDDSQLPKDRFSAERLKGVDSTLKIQPAKLEDSAVYLCASSYTSGGIVDEQFFGPGTRLTVL.

This clonotype has a handful of counts. The chain has TRBV7-3 and TRBJ2-5, with TRBD1 as a possible D gene (6 bases). Germline CDR1 SGHTA, CDR2 FQGTGA. Trimming took off 5 bases at V and 2 bases at J, with 15 bases between the two ends. The CDR3 extends over 15 amino acids. CDR3 nucleotides: TGTGCCAGCAGCCTGAAAGGGACAAATCAAGAGACCCAGTACTTC. This sequence encodes CASSLKGTNQETQYF.

This clonotype was picked up a small number of times. V usage is TRBV5-1 and J usage is TRBJ2-1, with TRBD2 matching 12 bases. Per germline, CDR1 SGHRS and CDR2 YFSETQ. CDR3 length equals 19 residues. J gave up 7 bases and V 6 bases, and 20 bases lay outside the gene matches. The CDR3 loop reads CASTPSPTGTSGLGNEQFF. Written as DNA, the CDR3 is TGCGCCAGCACCCCTAGCCCCACCGGGACTAGCGGGTTGGGAAATGAGCAGTTCTTC.

In its sample, this clonotype was seen many times. The chain employs TRBV12-3 or TRBV12-4 and TRBJ2-3; the D is unclear. The length of the CDR3 is 12 residues. V was cut by 1 base and J by 6 bases, with 5 bases left in between. The CDR3 DNA reads TGTGCCAGCAGTTTAGGTTCTGATACGCAGTATTTT. Translating gives CASSLGSDTQYF.

The rearrangement joins TRBV7-6 to TRBJ2-2, with 8 bases that match TRBD1. V lost 5 bases to trimming and J lost 4 bases; unmatched junction nucleotides: 3. The germline CDR1 and CDR2 sequences are SGHVS and FNYEAQ. This CDR3 has 14 amino acids. CDR3 in DNA: TGTGCCAGCAGCGCAACAGGGGGCACCGGGGAGCTGTTTTTT. It encodes CASSATGGTGELFF.

This clonotype was observed at least ten times. This rearrangement joins TRBV9 to TRBJ2-3; D not certain. The CDR3 contains 14 residues. V lost 6 bases to trimming and J lost 0 bases, with 11 bases between them. Germline V gives CDR1 SGDLS, CDR2 YYNGEE. DNA of the CDR3: TGTGCCAGCACCGCAGGCTTTAGCACAGATACGCAGTATTTT. Translating gives CASTAGFSTDTQYF.

DNA for the CDR3: TGTGCCAGCAGCGGGTGGGATTCGGAAAAATATGGCTACACCTTC. This sequence encodes CASSGWDSEKYGYTF. This chain uses TRBV7-9 with TRBJ1-2; D is unresolved. CDR1 is SEHNR and CDR2 is FQNEAQ in the germline V gene (reference sequence). Trimming shortened V by 5 bases and J by 5 bases, and 18 bases separated the two germline ends. The CDR3 has 15 amino acids. The full variable domain, rest sourced from reference TRBV7-9 and TRBJ1-2, is DTGVSQNPRHKITKRGQNVTFRCDPISEHNRLYWYRQTLGQGPEFLTYFQNEAQLEKSRLLSDRFSAERPKGSFSTLEIQRTEQGDSAMYLCASSGWDSEKYGYTFGSGTRLTVV.